The 23 T cell receptor beta chains in this list originate from one sample, sequenced in a study of T cell repertoires in cytomegalovirus infection. Their antigen targets remain unknown. TCRdb ran MiXCR on the reads and lists one entry per CDR3 protein. The top ten hold about a quarter of the sample, which has tens of thousands of distinct CDR3 sequences, 20% to 25% seen once. This specimen consisted of CD8+ T cells from cultured PBMCs, obtained from culture after CMV antigen stimulation. The receptors stem from a human donor in good health (CMV status not recorded). Some clones in this sample may be carry-over from other donors' samples.

V usage is TRBV19 and J usage is TRBJ2-1; D not resolved. The CDR3 sequence is 15 residues long. V was pared by 3 bases and J by 2 bases, with 11 bases between. Germline CDR1 is LNHDA and CDR2 is SQIVND (reference sequence). The CDR3 spells CASSMVAGTYNEQFF. CDR3 DNA sequence: TGTGCCAGTAGTATGGTAGCTGGCACCTACAATGAGCAGTTCTTC.

This chain uses TRBV27 with TRBJ2-1; D is undetermined. V lost 4 bases to trimming and J lost 4 bases, with 8 bases between them. Germline lookup yields CDR1 MNHEY and CDR2 SMNVEV (reference sequence). This CDR3 comprises 13 residues. CDR3 bases: TGTGCCAGCAGTTCGGACGGATACAATGAGCAGTTCTTC. Its translation is CASSSDGYNEQFF.

The rearrangement links TRBV28 to TRBJ2-7; no clear D gene. CDR3 length: 14 amino acids. Trimming shortened V by 2 bases and J by 0 bases, and 8 bases separated the two germline ends. The germline V gene has CDR1 MDHEN and CDR2 SYDVKM. CDR3 loop: CASSLTLYSYEQYF. The CDR3 DNA reads as TGTGCCAGCAGTTTAACATTGTACTCCTACGAGCAGTACTTC.

Concerning this clonotype: A read error may produce the germline difference seen at one junction end. This chain joins TRBV9 and TRBJ1-6; D perhaps matches TRBD1 (6 bases). The CDR3 is 14 amino acids. Germline V gene lookup returns CDR1 SGDLS and CDR2 YYNGEE. The CDR3 region has the DNA TGTGCCAGCAGCGCGACAGGCTATGATTCACCCCTCCACTTT. Translated, it gives CASSATGYDSPLHF.

The chain couples TRBV12-3 or TRBV12-4 to TRBJ2-1; 7 bases match TRBD1. V shed 6 bases and J 6 bases; nucleotides not matched to a gene: 14. This CDR3 contains 16 residues. This CDR3 is CASRGIGQEFSNEQFF. Here the CDR3 DNA reads TGTGCCAGCAGGGGGATCGGACAGGAGTTCTCCAATGAGCAGTTCTTC.

This clonotype ranks as medium-sized. The V call is TRBV7-2, the J call TRBJ2-3, with D tentatively TRBD2 (5 bases). CDR1 is SGHTA, CDR2 FQGNSA, per germline. Trimming removed 2 bases from V and 2 bases from J, with 14 bases in between. The CDR3 runs to 16 residues. This CDR3 is CASSLRLKADTDTQYF. CDR3 in DNA: TGTGCCAGCAGCTTACGGTTGAAAGCGGACACAGATACGCAGTATTTT.

Only a few counts were recorded for this clonotype. The CDR3 region has the DNA TGCGCCAGCAGCCGACAGGACTCTGGGGCCAACGTCCTGACTTTC. This sequence encodes CASSRQDSGANVLTF. The chain couples TRBV5-1 to TRBJ2-6; a possible D gene is TRBD1 (6 bases). With 4 bases removed from V and 0 bases from J, the gap between germline ends came to 8 bases. Germline V gene data show CDR1 as SGHRS and CDR2 as YFSETQ. The CDR3 runs 15 residues.

The chain has TRBV7-2 and TRBJ1-2; no clear D gene. Looked up from germline, CDR1 is SGHTA and CDR2 is FQGNSA. Deletions cut 0 bases from V and 3 bases from J, with 11 bases between. This CDR3 spans 15 amino acids. The CDR3 region is CASSLAIGEDYGYTF. As DNA, the CDR3 is TGTGCCAGCAGCTTAGCGATCGGGGAGGACTATGGCTACACCTTC.

There are a few counts of this clonotype. The chain is built from TRBV7-6 and TRBJ2-5; 11 bases map to TRBD2. Unmatched junction bases numbered 4, after V lost 5 bases and J lost 2 bases. Per the germline V gene, CDR1 is SGHVS and CDR2 is FNYEAQ. There are 15 residues in the CDR3. CDR3: CASSAGTSGQETQYF. The CDR3, as DNA: TGTGCCAGCAGCGCCGGGACTAGCGGTCAAGAGACCCAGTACTTC.

The chain couples TRBV7-2 to TRBJ2-7; 9 bases fit TRBD2. J was trimmed by 9 bases and V by 3 bases; bases with no gene match: 12. The germline V gene has CDR1 SGHTA and CDR2 FQGNSA. This CDR3 comprises 15 residues. CDR3 amino acids: CASSFSGTSGSGQYF. CDR3 DNA sequence: TGTGCCAGCAGCTTTAGTGGTACTAGCGGGTCGGGGCAGTACTTC.

The gene calls are TRBV27 and TRBJ2-7, with 10 bases identical to TRBD1. The germline V gene has CDR1 MNHEY and CDR2 SMNVEV (reference sequence). The CDR3 length is 12 residues. Trimming removed 8 bases from V and 4 bases from J; junction bases left unmatched: 2. CDR3 residues: CASRQGAYEQYF. In DNA, the CDR3 is TGTGCCAGCCGACAGGGGGCATACGAGCAGTACTTC.

This clonotype appeared a few times. The CDR3 nucleotides are TGTGCCAGCAGCTTGTCGGGGTTCAGATCTGGGGCCAACGTCCTGACTTTC. Amino acid sequence: CASSLSGFRSGANVLTF. The chain joins TRBV5-4 to TRBJ2-6; tentative D call: TRBD2 (5 bases). Germline V CDR1 and CDR2: SGHNT, YYREEE (reference sequence). The ends were cut back, 1 base at V and 1 base at J, with 12 bases in the middle. The CDR3 runs to 17 residues.

The chain joins TRBV7-2 to TRBJ2-1; D tentatively reads TRBD1 or TRBD2 (5 bases each). The CDR3 length is 15 residues. CDR1 is SGHTA, CDR2 FQGNSA, per germline. The V and J ends lost 4 bases and 5 bases respectively, with 15 bases between them. The CDR3 reads CASSYSWGSNNEQFF. The CDR3 DNA reads as TGTGCCAGCAGCTATAGCTGGGGGAGCAACAATGAGCAGTTCTTC. Full variable domain (rest looked up from reference TRBV7-2 and TRBJ2-1): GAGVSQSPSNKVTEKGKDVELRCDPISGHTALYWYRQSLGQGLEFLIYFQGNSAPDKSGLPSDRFSAERTGGSVSTLTIQRTQQEDSAVYLCASSYSWGSNNEQFFGPGTRLTVL.

This chain links TRBV25-1 with TRBJ2-2; no clear D gene. CDR3 length: 15 residues. Between the trimmed V and J ends, which lost 2 bases and 3 bases, there was a span of 10 bases. Germline values: CDR1 MGHDK, CDR2 SYGVNS. CDR3 nucleotides: TGTGCCAGCAGTGAAATTATTAGGGACACCGGGGAGCTGTTTTTT. Residues: CASSEIIRDTGELFF.

The sample holds a few counts of this clonotype. The J gene is TRBJ2-2, the V gene TRBV6-6; D perhaps matches TRBD2 (6 bases). CDR1 is MNHNY and CDR2 is SVGAGI in the germline V gene (reference sequence). The CDR3 has 13 amino acids. Deletions cut 7 bases from V and 8 bases from J, with 14 bases between. The CDR3 coding sequence is TGTGCCAGCACCGAGGGAGGACTTGGGGAGCTGTTTTTT. Protein: CASTEGGLGELFF.

The gene calls are TRBV7-8 and TRBJ2-2; 13 nucleotides match TRBD2. The ends lost 2 bases at V and 4 bases at J; junction bases unmatched: 1. There are 16 residues in the CDR3. Looked up from germline, CDR1 is SGHVS and CDR2 is FQNEAQ. CDR3 in amino acids: CASSLRTSGGTGELFF. CDR3 sequence (DNA): TGTGCCAGCAGCTTAAGGACTAGCGGGGGCACCGGGGAGCTGTTTTTT.

This clonotype was seen only a few times. The chain uses TRBV7-2 and TRBJ2-5, with 8 bases aligning to TRBD2. Germline lookup yields CDR1 SGHTA and CDR2 FQGNSA. V lost 4 bases, J lost 5 bases, and 9 bases stayed unmatched. The CDR3 runs to 15 residues. The CDR3 is CASSYPGLDRETQYF. For the CDR3, the DNA is TGTGCCAGCAGCTACCCGGGACTAGATCGTGAGACCCAGTACTTC.

This clonotype was observed a few times. The rearrangement links TRBV7-8 to TRBJ2-1, with a possible D match to TRBD2 (5 bases). The CDR3 is 14 residues long. Trimming removed 2 bases from V and 9 bases from J, with 14 bases in between. Germline V lookup: CDR1 SGHVS, CDR2 FQNEAQ. CDR3: CASSLYEGSSEQFF. The CDR3 nucleotides read TGTGCCAGCAGCTTATACGAGGGATCGAGTGAGCAGTTCTTC.

This clonotype turned up a few times. The V and J genes are TRBV25-1 and TRBJ2-7; the D is unclear. With 3 bases removed from V and 2 bases from J, the gap between germline ends came to 8 bases. The CDR3 is made up of 13 amino acids. In germline, CDR1 is MGHDK, CDR2 SYGVNS. The CDR3 DNA is TGTGCCAGCAGTGACCTGGGCCCCTACGAGCAGTACTTC. Translated, it gives CASSDLGPYEQYF.

V and J are TRBV4-1 and TRBJ1-2, with TRBD1 matching over 7 bases. CDR3 size: 13 residues. Unmatched junction bases numbered 1, after V lost 4 bases and J lost 2 bases. CDR1 is MGHRA, CDR2 YSYEKL, per germline. CDR3 in DNA: TGCGCCAGCAGCCCACAGGGGAACTATGGCTACACCTTC. Amino acids: CASSPQGNYGYTF.

Details on this clonotype: Compared with germline, one end of the junction differs, possibly owing to a read error. V usage is TRBV4-1 and J usage is TRBJ2-2, with TRBD2 matching 13 bases. The CDR3 is 15 amino acids. Looked up from germline, CDR1 is MGHRA and CDR2 is YSYEKL. The CDR3 sequence is CASSQALAGGWELFF. CDR3 coding DNA: TGTGCCAGCAGCCAAGCACTAGCGGGGGGGTGGGAGCTGTTTTTT.

The CDR3 nucleotides read TGTGCCAGCAGCTTATATCCCTTAGGGCGGGAGACGCGAGGTACGCAGTATTTT. This encodes CASSLYPLGRETRGTQYF. The rearrangement joins TRBV7-2 to TRBJ2-3; TRBD2 aligns across 7 bases. J was trimmed by 8 bases and V by 2 bases; bases with no gene match: 19. Germline values: CDR1 SGHTA, CDR2 FQGNSA. This CDR3 region has 18 residues.

CDR3 sequence reads: CASSFKRGSYNEQFF. CDR3 nucleotides: TGTGCCAGCAGCTTTAAGCGGGGCTCCTACAATGAGCAGTTCTTC. This rearrangement joins TRBV7-8 to TRBJ2-1; 7 nucleotides align to TRBD2. CDR1 SGHVS and CDR2 FQNEAQ come from the germline V gene. The CDR3 sequence is 15 residues long. The junction had 2 bases not matched to a gene; V was cut back by 3 bases and J by 0 bases.